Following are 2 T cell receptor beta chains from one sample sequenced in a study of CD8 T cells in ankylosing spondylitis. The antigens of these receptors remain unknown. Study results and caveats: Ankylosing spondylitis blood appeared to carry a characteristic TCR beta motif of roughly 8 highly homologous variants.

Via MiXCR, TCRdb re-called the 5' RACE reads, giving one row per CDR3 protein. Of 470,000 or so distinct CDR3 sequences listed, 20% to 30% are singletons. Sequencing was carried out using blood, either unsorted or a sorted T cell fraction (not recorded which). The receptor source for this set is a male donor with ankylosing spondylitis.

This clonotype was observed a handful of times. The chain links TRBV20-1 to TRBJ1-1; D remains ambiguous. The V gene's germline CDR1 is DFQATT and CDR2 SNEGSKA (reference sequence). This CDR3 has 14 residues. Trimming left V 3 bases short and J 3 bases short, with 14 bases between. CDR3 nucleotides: TGCAGTGCTAGGCTAACCGCGAGGGACACTGAAGCTTTCTTT. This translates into CSARLTARDTEAFF.

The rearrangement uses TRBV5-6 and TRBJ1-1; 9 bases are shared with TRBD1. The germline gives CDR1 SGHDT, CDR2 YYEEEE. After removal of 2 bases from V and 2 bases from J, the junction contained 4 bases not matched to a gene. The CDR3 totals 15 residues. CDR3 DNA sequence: TGTGCCAGCAGCTTCCGGGGACAGGGTAACACTGAAGCTTTCTTT. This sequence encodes CASSFRGQGNTEAFF.